This T cell receptor beta chain was profiled in a study of blood T cell repertoires in COVID-19. Study at large: The United States, Italy and Spain were the sources of the acute and convalescent COVID-19 samples. Sample material is recorded as cDNA or gDNA derived from T cells, B-cell-depleted T cells, or PBMCs.

This CDR3 is 15 amino acids long. Germline loops: CDR1 SGHKS, CDR2 YYEKEE (reference sequence). The ends were cut back, 3 bases at V and 2 bases at J, with 14 bases in the middle. Original methodology: Counts of nucleated cells, estimated from reference gene primer amplification, were obtained. Profiling relied on immunoSEQ multiplex PCR, and the TCRdb table lists in-frame clones only, not all of them. The DNA gave D and trimming, while V, J and clone size come from that table. The sample holds about 88,000 clones, 90% seen once. The source of this sequence is a man aged 60-69 years with acute or convalescent COVID-19. Sequenced: peripheral blood. J is TRBJ1-1 and V is TRBV5-5; D not resolved. CDR3 loop: CASSWRLELNTEAFF. CDR3 coding DNA: TGTGCCAGCAGCTGGAGATTGGAGTTAAACACTGAAGCTTTCTTT.